This T cell receptor beta chain was sequenced in a study of post-analysis software for immune sequencing data. Study context: Included courses were relapsing-remitting and secondary progressive multiple sclerosis; progressive-relapsing multiple sclerosis was also included. General study points: TRBV5-6, TRBV5-1 and TRBV20-1 belonged to a set of roughly 5 TRBV segments that were more frequent in patients than controls. Relative to controls, patients with multiple sclerosis showed significantly lower normalized Chao1 diversity. Those samples that were prepared in the same batch co-clustered strongly by F measure.

Included in the TCR beta cDNA libraries were unique molecular identifiers. Roughly 500,000 cDNA molecules were obtained per 1 to 10 million input T cells. TCRdb re-called the PCR reads through MiXCR, storing one row per CDR3 protein. The sample carries roughly 800,000 distinct CDR3 sequences, approximately 53% recorded once. This clonotype came up a few times. Its antigen remains unidentified. The V gene end was trimmed by 3 bases and the J gene end by 4 bases; junction bases not matched to a gene: 4. The V gene's germline CDR1 is SGHTA and CDR2 FQGTGA. The CDR3 spans 14 residues. The V and J genes are TRBV7-3 and TRBJ1-2; 8 positions agree with TRBD1. Sequenced input: blood. This sequence originates from a girl aged 10 to 17 with multiple sclerosis. CDR3 bases: TGTGCCAGCAGCTTGGGGACAGGTCCCTATGGCTACACCTTC. Protein sequence: CASSLGTGPYGYTF.